These T cell receptor beta chains were read from a single sample in a study of CD8+ T cells in alopecia areata. TCRdb keeps only in-frame clones here, not all; method: immunoSEQ multiplex PCR. Of some 200,000 clones listed, 58% are singletons. The sample here was CD4+ T cells sorted from blood, taken at week 24, from a patient treated with tofacitinib. These receptors all stem from a human donor with alopecia areata. The CDR3 runs from the conserved cysteine through the conserved F or W. D genes are given only for firm matches. The listing skips clone size in some rows; elsewhere it reads once, few, many or a size class.

J gene,clone size,V gene,CDR3 length,D gene,CDR3 protein,CDR3 DNA
TRBJ1-2,few,TRBV18,16,-,CASSPPDSTRRDGYTF,TGTGCCAGCTCACCACCGGACAGCACCAGGCGGGATGGCTACACCTTC
TRBJ2-1,-,TRBV9,13,-,CASSVDVGREQFF,TGTGCCAGCAGCGTAGACGTCGGTCGAGAGCAGTTCTTC
TRBJ1-5,-,TRBV28,15,-,CASRLQGYSNQPQHF,TGTGCCAGCAGACTACAGGGATATAGCAATCAGCCCCAGCATTTT
TRBJ1-4,-,TRBV5-1,15,-,CASSGRTEINEKLFF,TGCGCCAGCAGCGGCCGGACAGAGATTAATGAAAAACTGTTTTTT
TRBJ1-6,once,TRBV5-1,15,-,CASSREGGGNSPLHF,TGCGCCAGCAGCCGGGAAGGCGGGGGCAATTCACCCCTCCACTTT
TRBJ2-2,few,TRBV4-3,17,-,CASSQAYDRLNTGELFF,TGCGCCAGCAGCCAAGCCTATGACCGGCTGAACACCGGGGAGCTGTTTTTT
TRBJ2-3,-,TRBV6-5,13,TRBD1,CASSLQGPDTQYF,TGTGCCAGCAGTTTACAGGGGCCAGATACGCAGTATTTT
TRBJ2-5,few,TRBV5-1,13,-,CASSPQVQETQYF,TGCGCCAGCAGCCCACAGGTTCAGGAGACCCAGTACTTC
TRBJ1-1,-,TRBV5-1,15,TRBD1,CASSMTGGGDTEAFF,TGCGCCAGCAGCATGACAGGGGGCGGCGACACTGAAGCTTTCTTT
TRBJ2-2,once,TRBV11-2,11,-,CAVSSAGELFF,TGTGCCGTCTCTAGCGCCGGGGAGCTGTTTTTT
TRBJ2-1,few,TRBV4-3,16,-,CASSQDRRGFYNEQFF,TGCGCCAGCAGCCAAGATCGGAGGGGGTTCTACAATGAGCAGTTCTTC
TRBJ2-3,-,TRBV18,17,TRBD1,CASSPGWGQAPTDTQYF,TGTGCCAGCTCACCCGGTTGGGGACAGGCCCCCACAGATACGCAGTATTTT
TRBJ1-2,-,TRBV14,13,-,CASSQVGAYGYTF,TGTGCCAGCAGCCAAGTGGGGGCCTATGGCTACACCTTC
TRBJ2-5,-,TRBV30,15,TRBD2,CAWSAGREGTETQYF,TGTGCCTGGAGTGCGGGACGGGAGGGGACGGAGACCCAGTACTTC
TRBJ2-5,-,TRBV7-8,12,-,CASGLGGETQYF,TGTGCCAGCGGCCTCGGGGGAGAGACCCAGTACTTC
TRBJ2-5,-,TRBV14,16,-,CASSQESNWMGETQYF,TGTGCCAGCAGCCAAGAGTCCAACTGGATGGGGGAGACCCAGTACTTC
TRBJ2-1,-,TRBV2,12,-,CASSGMVNEQFF,TGTGCCAGCAGTGGTATGGTCAATGAGCAGTTCTTC
TRBJ2-5,-,TRBV5-1,15,TRBD2,CASSFSSGRRETQYF,TGCGCCAGCAGCTTCTCTAGCGGGAGGAGAGAGACCCAGTACTTC
TRBJ2-7,-,TRBV7-8,14,TRBD1,CASSRRQGADEQYF,TGTGCCAGCAGCCGAAGACAGGGGGCAGATGAGCAGTACTTC
TRBJ2-2,-,TRBV2,19,TRBD1,CASSFLTVGTGANTGELFF,TGTGCCAGCAGCTTTTTAACCGTGGGGACAGGGGCGAACACCGGGGAGCTGTTTTTT
TRBJ1-2,-,TRBV6-1,15,-,CASSERVERAYGYTF,TGTGCCAGCAGTGAAAGGGTAGAGAGGGCCTATGGCTACACCTTC
TRBJ1-2,-,TRBV7-2,14,TRBD1,CASSSQTGGVGYTF,TGTGCCAGCAGCTCCCAGACAGGGGGCGTAGGCTACACCTTC
TRBJ2-3,-,TRBV5-1,15,-,CASSEAEIPGDTQYF,TGCGCCAGCAGCGAGGCTGAGATCCCGGGGGATACGCAGTATTTT